A single sample is the source of the 5 T cell receptor beta chains below, sequenced in a study of cytomegalovirus exposure and HLA in healthy donors. Use of 60 Vbeta and 13 Jbeta primers characterized the PCR. Some clones are missing from TCRdb's copy, which holds only in-frame ones; the method was immunoSEQ multiplex PCR. Of roughly 120,000 clones in the sample, roughly 67% were seen once. The source material was PBMCs. These receptors all stem from a man aged 40-55 years in good health and CMV-seronegative.

There are a few counts of this clone. The chain recombines TRBV5-3 with TRBJ2-7; 7 nucleotides line up with TRBD1. TRBV5-3 is reported as an ORF; its role is uncertain. The CDR3 extends over 14 amino acids. With V trimmed by 6 bases and J by 0 bases, 6 bases remained unmatched. This CDR3 reads CARNPDRFSYEQYF. For the CDR3, the DNA is TGTGCCAGAAACCCGGACAGGTTCTCCTACGAGCAGTACTTC.

This clone was detected only a few times. The rearrangement uses TRBV29-1 and TRBJ2-4, with TRBD2 matching 7 bases. The CDR3 length is 13 residues. CDR1 is SQVTM, CDR2 ANQGSEA, per germline. With V trimmed by 3 bases and J by 3 bases, 2 bases remained unmatched. As DNA, the CDR3 is TGCAGCGTTGATGGGGGGGTCAAAAACATTCAGTACTTC. Encoded protein: CSVDGGVKNIQYF.

The genes are TRBV10-3 and TRBJ1-5; 9 nucleotides line up with TRBD1. Trimming removed 6 bases from V and 5 bases from J; junction bases left unmatched: 2. The CDR3 length is 13 residues. CDR1 ENHRY and CDR2 SYGVKD come from the germline V gene. CDR3 coding DNA: TGTGCCATCAGCAGACAGGGGGATCAGCCCCAGCATTTT. Its protein is CAISRQGDQPQHF.

This chain connects TRBV10-1 to TRBJ1-1, with no clear D. Germline CDR1 WNHNN, CDR2 SYGVQD (reference sequence). The V gene lost 7 bases and the J gene lost 6 bases, with 15 bases spanning the gap. CDR3 size: 13 residues. Written as DNA, the CDR3 is TGCGCCAGCATTCTGAGAGCGATTCCTGAAGCTTTCTTT. This sequence encodes CASILRAIPEAFF.

This rearrangement joins TRBV10-2 to TRBJ2-1; 10 nucleotides align to TRBD2. With V trimmed by 6 bases and J by 9 bases, 8 bases remained unmatched. This CDR3 contains 14 residues. The V gene's germline CDR1 is WSHSY and CDR2 SAAADI. The CDR3 region has the DNA TGCGCCAGCAGCTCCGGGACTAGCGAAGGTGAGCAGTTCTTC. Residues: CASSSGTSEGEQFF.